The 26 T cell receptor beta chains below come from one sample, sequenced in a study of STAT5B mutations in CD4+ large granular lymphocyte leukemia. This table comes from immunoSEQ multiplex PCR, and its TCRdb copy is limited to in-frame clones, with some not included. The repertoire holds more than 7,500 clones, with just under 85% as singletons. The specimen was PBMCs. Receptor source: a man aged 60-69 years with CD4+ T-cell large granular lymphocyte leukemia.

This clone was detected a few times. The V call is TRBV6-5, the J call TRBJ1-1; D uncertain. The CDR3 is made up of 16 amino acids. Trimming pared 3 bases from V and 3 bases from J, leaving 17 bases between. The V gene's germline CDR1 is MNHEY and CDR2 SVGAGI. Here the CDR3 reads CASSYRRALVDTEAFF. CDR3 DNA: TGTGCCAGCAGTTATAGGCGGGCGCTGGTTGACACTGAAGCTTTCTTT.

CDR3 residues: CSVHQETQYF. Written as DNA, the CDR3 is TGCAGCGTCCACCAAGAGACCCAGTACTTC. The chain carries TRBV29-1 and TRBJ2-5; no firm D call. Per the germline V gene, CDR1 is SQVTM and CDR2 is ANQGSEA. The CDR3 sequence is 10 residues long. V was pared by 6 bases and J by 0 bases, with 2 bases between. The full variable domain, completed using reference TRBV29-1 and TRBJ2-5, is SAVISQKPSRDICQRGTSLTIQCQVDSQVTMMFWYRQQPGQSLTLIATANQGSEATYESGFVIDKFPISRPNLTFSTLTVSNMSPEDSSIYLCSVHQETQYFGPGTRLLVL.

The chain combines TRBV28 with TRBJ2-1, with D perhaps matching TRBD1 (5 bases). From germline, CDR1 is MDHEN and CDR2 SYDVKM. The V gene lost 7 bases and the J gene lost 10 bases, with 11 bases spanning the gap. The CDR3 spans 11 residues. CDR3 sequence (DNA): TGTGCCAGCAATGGACAATTCGAGCAGTTCTTC. It yields the protein CASNGQFEQFF.

V gene TRBV28 combines with J gene TRBJ1-3; 8 bases are a match to TRBD1. Unmatched junction bases numbered 5, after V lost 4 bases and J lost 6 bases. In germline, CDR1 is MDHEN, CDR2 SYDVKM. CDR3 length: 14 amino acids. This CDR3 reads CASSSTQGANTIYF. The CDR3, as DNA: TGTGCCAGCAGTTCGACGCAGGGGGCAAACACCATATATTTT.

The chain recombines TRBV28 with TRBJ1-4, with D possibly matching TRBD1 (5 bases). With 6 bases removed from V and 2 bases from J, the gap between germline ends came to 13 bases. The germline gives CDR1 MDHEN, CDR2 SYDVKM. The CDR3 is made up of 15 amino acids. The CDR3 nucleotides read TGTGCCAGCAGACCCCAGGGTGGGACTAATGAAAAACTGTTTTTT. Translation: CASRPQGGTNEKLFF.

V gene TRBV27 combines with J gene TRBJ2-1, with TRBD1 matching 7 bases. There are 17 residues in the CDR3. The junction had 16 bases not matched to a gene; V was cut back by 5 bases and J by 6 bases. Per germline, CDR1 MNHEY and CDR2 SMNVEV (reference sequence). CDR3 nucleotide sequence: TGTGCCAGCAGTCTGACAGGGTGGGTTTACCAGAGCAATGAGCAGTTCTTC. This gives the protein CASSLTGWVYQSNEQFF.

This clone was recorded a few times. V gene TRBV29-1 combines with J gene TRBJ1-1, with D perhaps TRBD1 (5 bases). The germline CDR1 and CDR2 sequences are SQVTM and ANQGSEA. The CDR3 loop spans 11 amino acids. Trimming left V 7 bases short and J 6 bases short, with 12 bases between. The CDR3 bases are TGCAGCGCCGACAGAGCCTCTGAAGCTTTCTTT. Translated, it gives CSADRASEAFF.

The chain recombines TRBV4-1 with TRBJ2-1; possible D gene TRBD1, 6 bases. The CDR3 contains 15 residues. CDR1 and CDR2 (germline): MGHRA, YSYEKL. The ends were cut back, 6 bases at V and 4 bases at J, with 16 bases in the middle. CDR3 DNA sequence: TGCGCCAGCAGAGACCTCGGGACACCTTACAATGAGCAGTTCTTC. It is translated as CASRDLGTPYNEQFF.

The genes are TRBV13 and TRBJ2-7, with no clear D. The ends were cut back, 2 bases at V and 2 bases at J, with 16 bases in the middle. Germline assignment: CDR1 PRHDT and CDR2 FYEKMQ (reference sequence). The CDR3 runs to 16 residues. This chain's CDR3 is CASSLNIGGHPYEQYF. The CDR3, as DNA: TGTGCCAGCAGCTTAAATATCGGTGGCCACCCCTACGAGCAGTACTTC. Combining the CDR3 with reference TRBV13 and TRBJ2-7 gives the whole variable domain AAGVIQSPRHLIKEKRETATLKCYPIPRHDTVYWYQQGPGQDPQFLISFYEKMQSDKGSIPDRFSAQQFSDYHSELNMSSLELGDSALYFCASSLNIGGHPYEQYFGPGTRLTVT.

This rearrangement joins TRBV9 to TRBJ2-1; tentatively, D is TRBD1 (6 bases). The germline V gene has CDR1 SGDLS and CDR2 YYNGEE. The CDR3 runs to 14 residues. Trimming took 2 bases from V and 9 from J, leaving 15 bases between them. The CDR3 DNA is TGTGCCAGCAGCGTGTGGGTAACCAGGGGTGAGCAGTTCTTC. This encodes CASSVWVTRGEQFF.

The genes are TRBV25-1 and TRBJ2-5; 8 bases agree with TRBD2. The J call is in doubt because the DNA end fits TRBJ2-7 better. Germline assignment: CDR1 MGHDK and CDR2 SYGVNS. This CDR3 is built from 15 residues. The DNA of the CDR3 is TGTGCCAGCAGTGTACTAGCGGAGGACTCCTACGAGCAGTACTTC. Its protein is CASSVLAEDSYEQYF.

This clone was recorded only once. This chain joins TRBV28 and TRBJ1-1; maybe TRBD1 (6 bases). Trimming removed 3 bases at V and 2 bases at J, with 10 bases between. Germline CDR1 MDHEN, CDR2 SYDVKM. This CDR3 is 14 amino acids long. Written as DNA, the CDR3 is TGTGCCAGCAGTTTTGGGGGGGGCAACACTGAAGCTTTCTTT. This encodes CASSFGGGNTEAFF.

The V call is TRBV30, the J call TRBJ2-3; 12 positions match TRBD1. There are 15 residues in the CDR3. J gave up 5 bases and V 1 base, and 4 bases lay outside the gene matches. Germline V gene data show CDR1 as GTSNPN and CDR2 as SVGIG (reference sequence). CDR3 in amino acids: CAWSEGQGAEDTQYF. Here the CDR3 DNA reads TGTGCCTGGAGTGAGGGACAGGGGGCCGAAGATACGCAGTATTTT.

The chain uses TRBV10-3 and TRBJ2-7; D gene unclear. There are 14 residues in the CDR3. The ends were cut back, 8 bases at V and 5 bases at J, with 19 bases in the middle. In germline, CDR1 is ENHRY, CDR2 SYGVKD. The CDR3 protein is CAIGAGDIDHEQYF. DNA of the CDR3: TGTGCCATCGGCGCCGGTGACATCGACCACGAGCAGTACTTC.

The rearrangement uses TRBV19 and TRBJ2-3, with D possibly called TRBD1 or TRBD2 (5 bases each). The germline gives CDR1 LNHDA, CDR2 SQIVND (reference sequence). Trimming removed 6 bases at V and 8 bases at J, with 15 bases between. This CDR3 region has 13 residues. The CDR3 DNA sequence: TGTGCCAGTAGAAAAGGCGGTGGGGGTACGCAGTATTTT. This translates into CASRKGGGGTQYF.

The table lists this clone with a count of one. This chain uses TRBV7-3 with TRBJ2-2, with D possibly TRBD2 on 6 matching bases. Trimming removed 5 bases from V and 2 bases from J, with 18 bases in between. Germline-derived CDR1 and CDR2 are SGHTA and FQGTGA. This CDR3 contains 17 residues. The CDR3 DNA reads TGTGCCAGCAGCCCTACCAGCAGACTAGGAAACACCGGGGAGCTGTTTTTT. This codes for CASSPTSRLGNTGELFF.

V is TRBV7-2 and J is TRBJ1-5; D ambiguous. This CDR3 spans 12 amino acids. Between the trimmed V and J ends, which lost 4 bases and 8 bases, there was a span of 9 bases. Per the germline V gene, CDR1 is SGHTA and CDR2 is FQGNSA. CDR3 protein: CASSSYMKPQHF. CDR3 in DNA: TGTGCCAGCAGCTCCTATATGAAGCCCCAGCATTTT. Based on the CDR3 plus reference TRBV7-2 and TRBJ1-5, the full variable domain is GAGVSQSPSNKVTEKGKDVELRCDPISGHTALYWYRQSLGQGLEFLIYFQGNSAPDKSGLPSDRFSAERTGGSVSTLTIQRTQQEDSAVYLCASSSYMKPQHFGDGTRLSIL.

The genes are TRBV11-2 and TRBJ1-3, with a tentative D call TRBD1 (5 bases). The germline V gene encodes CDR1 SGHAT and CDR2 FQNNGV. V lost 1 base and J 1 base, leaving 5 bases between the germline ends. This CDR3 spans 14 amino acids. The CDR3 spells CASSLGGSGNTIYF. The CDR3 nucleotides are TGTGCCAGCAGCTTAGGGGGGTCTGGAAACACCATATATTTT.

This clone was detected a few times. This chain connects TRBV7-9 to TRBJ2-7, with TRBD2 identical over 11 bases. From germline, CDR1 is SEHNR and CDR2 FQNEAQ (reference sequence). The V gene end was trimmed by 1 base and the J gene end by 4 bases; junction bases not matched to a gene: 3. This CDR3 region has 15 residues. The CDR3 loop is CASSLGASGRYEQYF. The DNA of the CDR3 is TGTGCCAGCAGCTTAGGGGCTAGCGGGAGGTACGAGCAGTACTTC.

The rearrangement joins TRBV29-1 to TRBJ2-1; 8 bases are shared with TRBD2. This CDR3 has 14 amino acids. Germline V CDR1 and CDR2: SQVTM, ANQGSEA. The ends lost 7 bases at V and 7 bases at J; junction bases unmatched: 12. The CDR3 sequence is CSAPGLGVRNEQFF. CDR3 nucleotide sequence: TGCAGCGCCCCGGGACTAGGGGTGAGGAATGAGCAGTTCTTC.

This chain connects TRBV30 to TRBJ1-5; 8 positions match TRBD1. V was pared by 3 bases and J by 7 bases, with 11 bases of the junction left unmatched. This CDR3 has 15 amino acids. From germline, CDR1 is GTSNPN and CDR2 SVGIG (reference sequence). CDR3 coding DNA: TGTGCCTGGAGCCCGGACAGGGAGTTTCAACAGCCCCAGCATTTT. The encoded protein is CAWSPDREFQQPQHF.

The CDR3 region is CASAVGSGQGGTYEQYF. In nucleotides, the CDR3 is TGCGCCAGCGCGGTCGGTTCCGGCCAGGGGGGAACCTACGAGCAGTACTTC. The chain couples TRBV5-1 to TRBJ2-7; TRBD1 is a possible D gene (7 bases). V shed 7 bases and J shed 2 bases, with 25 bases lying between them. This CDR3 comprises 17 residues. Germline V gives CDR1 SGHRS, CDR2 YFSETQ.

This clone ranks as medium-sized. The rearrangement uses TRBV21-1 and TRBJ1-2; the table's D call of TRBD1 was not tested on the DNA. TRBV21-1 is classified as a pseudogene. The CDR3 covers 12 residues. The CDR3 DNA sequence: TGTGCCAGCAGCAACGTGGGACAATACTACACCTTC. Its translation is CASSNVGQYYTF.

The chain recombines TRBV6-5 with TRBJ1-1; 7 nucleotides match TRBD1. Trimming removed 7 bases from V and 5 bases from J; junction bases left unmatched: 13. This CDR3 is 15 amino acids long. Germline loops: CDR1 MNHEY, CDR2 SVGAGI. CDR3 sequence (DNA): TGTGCCAGCACGGACCGGACGACAGGGAGTACTGAAGCTTTCTTT. Its protein product is CASTDRTTGSTEAFF.

The chain has TRBV7-8 and TRBJ2-5; a possible D gene is TRBD2 (7 bases). The germline V and J ends were trimmed by 2 bases and 1 base, with 17 bases remaining between them. This CDR3 has 17 residues. CDR1 SGHVS and CDR2 FQNEAQ come from the germline V gene. The CDR3 region has the DNA TGTGCCAGCAGCTTATTACTAGGGGGAGGGCCCCAAGAGACCCAGTACTTC. This encodes CASSLLLGGGPQETQYF.

The chain is built from TRBV27 and TRBJ2-7, with TRBD1 matching 7 bases. The CDR3 length is 17 residues. Looked up from germline, CDR1 is MNHEY and CDR2 is SMNVEV (reference sequence). After removal of 2 bases from V and 1 base from J, the junction contained 11 bases not matched to a gene. CDR3 loop: CASSLVQAGGASYEQYF. The CDR3 region has the DNA TGTGCCAGCAGTTTAGTACAGGCAGGGGGTGCTTCCTACGAGCAGTACTTC.